This T cell receptor beta chain was sequenced for a study of blood T cell repertoires in COVID-19. The wider study: Samples representing acute and convalescent COVID-19 were sourced from the United States, Italy and Spain.

Methods used by the authors: Amplification with reference gene primers provided the estimates of nucleated cell counts. The assay was immunoSEQ multiplex PCR, and TCRdb's table has in-frame clones only and misses some. V, J and clone size derive from that table, while D and trimming were established from the DNA sequence. This sample has some 170,000 clones, with more than 75% found just once. Germline loops: CDR1 SGHAT, CDR2 FQNNGV. Between the trimmed V and J ends, which lost 1 base and 0 bases, there was a span of 15 bases. The CDR3 loop spans 18 amino acids. The clonotype comes from a woman in her 70s with acute or convalescent COVID-19. The V and J genes are TRBV11-2 and TRBJ1-4, with D possibly being TRBD1 (6 bases). The source material was peripheral blood. The CDR3 sequence is CASSLVGQVFATNEKLFF. For the CDR3, the DNA is TGTGCCAGCAGCTTAGTGGGACAAGTTTTTGCAACTAATGAAAAACTGTTTTTT.